The TCR beta chain under discussion was sequenced for a study of T cell responses to AZD1222 COVID-19 vaccine. CDR3 length: 16 residues. Using immunoSEQ multiplex PCR, the repertoire was profiled, and TCRdb retains in-frame clones only, with some absent. The sample has some 120,000 clones; about nine tenths are singletons. The specimen comprised peripheral blood, sampled on day 0 of AZD1222 vaccination. J is TRBJ1-6 and V is TRBV1; the listed D gene, TRBD1, was not tested against the DNA. TRBV1 is annotated as a pseudogene. This sequence originates from an adult in good health. The CDR3 loop is CTSSRQGASYNSPLHF. CDR3 nucleotide sequence: TGCACCAGCAGCCGACAGGGGGCCTCCTATAATTCACCCCTCCACTTT.